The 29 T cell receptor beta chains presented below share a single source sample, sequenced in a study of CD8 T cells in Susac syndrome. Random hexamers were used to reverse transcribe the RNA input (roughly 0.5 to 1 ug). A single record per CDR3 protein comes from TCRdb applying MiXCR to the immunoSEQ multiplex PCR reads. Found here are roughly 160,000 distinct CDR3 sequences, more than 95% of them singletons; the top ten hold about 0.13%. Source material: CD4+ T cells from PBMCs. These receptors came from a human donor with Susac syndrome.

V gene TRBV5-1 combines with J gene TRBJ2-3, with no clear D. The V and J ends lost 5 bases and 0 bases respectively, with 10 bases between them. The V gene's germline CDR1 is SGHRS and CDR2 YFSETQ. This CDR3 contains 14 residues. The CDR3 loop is CASRTVPSTDTQYF. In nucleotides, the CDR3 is TGCGCCAGCAGGACTGTACCTAGCACAGATACGCAGTATTTT.

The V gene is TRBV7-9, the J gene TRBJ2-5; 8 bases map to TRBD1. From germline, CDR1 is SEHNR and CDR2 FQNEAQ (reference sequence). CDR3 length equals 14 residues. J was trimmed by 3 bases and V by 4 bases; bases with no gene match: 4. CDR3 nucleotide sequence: TGTGCCAGCAGCTGGACAGGGATAGAAGAGACCCAGTACTTC. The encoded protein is CASSWTGIEETQYF.

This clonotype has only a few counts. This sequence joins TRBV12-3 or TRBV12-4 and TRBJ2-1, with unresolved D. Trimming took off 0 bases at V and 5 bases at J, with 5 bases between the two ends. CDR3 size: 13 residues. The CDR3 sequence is CASSLASHNEQFF. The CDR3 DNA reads TGTGCCAGCAGTTTAGCGTCCCACAATGAGCAGTTCTTC.

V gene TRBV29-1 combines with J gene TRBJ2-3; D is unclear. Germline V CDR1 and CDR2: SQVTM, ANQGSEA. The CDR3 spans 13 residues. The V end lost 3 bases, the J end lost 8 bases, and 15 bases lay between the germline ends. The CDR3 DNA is TGCAGCGTTGAGGTATCAATGCTGAGTACGCAGTATTTT. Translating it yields CSVEVSMLSTQYF.

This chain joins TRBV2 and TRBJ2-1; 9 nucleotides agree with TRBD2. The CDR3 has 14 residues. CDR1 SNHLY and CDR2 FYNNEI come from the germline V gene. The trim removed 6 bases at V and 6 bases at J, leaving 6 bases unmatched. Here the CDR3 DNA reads TGTGCCAGCAGACCCGGGACTAGCCCCAATGAGCAGTTCTTC. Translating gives CASRPGTSPNEQFF.

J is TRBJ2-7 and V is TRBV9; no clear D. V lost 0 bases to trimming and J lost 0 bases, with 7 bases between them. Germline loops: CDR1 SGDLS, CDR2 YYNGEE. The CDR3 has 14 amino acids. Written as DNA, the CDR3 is TGTGCCAGCAGCGTAGGTACCACCTCCTACGAGCAGTACTTC. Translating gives CASSVGTTSYEQYF.

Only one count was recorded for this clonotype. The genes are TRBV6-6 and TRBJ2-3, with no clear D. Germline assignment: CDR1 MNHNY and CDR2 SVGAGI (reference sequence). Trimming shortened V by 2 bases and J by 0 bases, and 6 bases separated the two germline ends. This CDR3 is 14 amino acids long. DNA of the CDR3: TGTGCCAGCAGTTACGGCGCTAGCACAGATACGCAGTATTTT. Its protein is CASSYGASTDTQYF.

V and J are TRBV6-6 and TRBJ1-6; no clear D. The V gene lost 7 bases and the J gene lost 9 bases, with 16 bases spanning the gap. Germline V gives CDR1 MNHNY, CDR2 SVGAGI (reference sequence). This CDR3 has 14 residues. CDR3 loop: CASTDTSVSSPLHF. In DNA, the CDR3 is TGTGCCAGCACCGACACCTCTGTGAGTTCACCCCTCCACTTT.

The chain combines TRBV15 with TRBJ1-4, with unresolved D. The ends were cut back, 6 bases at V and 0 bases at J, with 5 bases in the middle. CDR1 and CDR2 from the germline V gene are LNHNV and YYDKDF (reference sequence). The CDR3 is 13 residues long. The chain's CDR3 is CATSGATNEKLFF. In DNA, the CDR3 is TGTGCCACCAGTGGTGCAACTAATGAAAAACTGTTTTTT.

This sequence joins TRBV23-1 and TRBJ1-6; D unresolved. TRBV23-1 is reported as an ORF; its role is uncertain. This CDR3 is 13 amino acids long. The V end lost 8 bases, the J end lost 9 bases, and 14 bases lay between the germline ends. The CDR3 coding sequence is TGCGCCAGCGGCCCCCTACTGCCTTCACCCCTCCACTTT. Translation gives CASGPLLPSPLHF.

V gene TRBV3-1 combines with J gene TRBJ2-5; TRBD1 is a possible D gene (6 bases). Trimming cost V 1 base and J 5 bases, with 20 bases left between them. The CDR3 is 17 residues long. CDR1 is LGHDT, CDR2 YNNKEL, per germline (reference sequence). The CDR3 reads CASSQALPGEPWETQYF. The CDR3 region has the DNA TGTGCCAGCAGCCAAGCCTTACCAGGGGAGCCATGGGAGACCCAGTACTTC.

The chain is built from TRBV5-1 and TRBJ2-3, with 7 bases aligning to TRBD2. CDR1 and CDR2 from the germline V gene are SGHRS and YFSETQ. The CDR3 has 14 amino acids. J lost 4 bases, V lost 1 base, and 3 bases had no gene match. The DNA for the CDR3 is TGCGCCAGCAGCTTGATTGGACTAGCAGATACGCAGTATTTT. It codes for CASSLIGLADTQYF.

The CDR3 loop reads CASSPTGGEQYF. DNA for the CDR3: TGTGCCAGCAGCCCTACAGGGGGCGAGCAGTACTTC. The chain couples TRBV3-1 to TRBJ2-7; 8 bases line up with TRBD1. The CDR3 contains 12 residues. The germline V gene has CDR1 LGHDT and CDR2 YNNKEL (reference sequence). Trimming removed 4 bases from V and 6 bases from J; junction bases left unmatched: 2.

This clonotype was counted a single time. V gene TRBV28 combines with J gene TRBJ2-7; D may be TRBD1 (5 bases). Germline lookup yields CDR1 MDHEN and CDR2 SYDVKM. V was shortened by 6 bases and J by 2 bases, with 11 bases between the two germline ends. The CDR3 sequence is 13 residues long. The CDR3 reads CASSWQGTYEQYV. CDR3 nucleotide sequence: TGTGCCAGCAGCTGGCAGGGTACCTACGAGCAGTACGTC.

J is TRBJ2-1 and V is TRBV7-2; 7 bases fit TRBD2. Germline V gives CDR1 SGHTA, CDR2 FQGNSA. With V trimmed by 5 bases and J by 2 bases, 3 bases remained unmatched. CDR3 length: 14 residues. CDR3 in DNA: TGTGCCAGCAGCCGCGGACTAGCCTACAATGAGCAGTTCTTC. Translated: CASSRGLAYNEQFF.

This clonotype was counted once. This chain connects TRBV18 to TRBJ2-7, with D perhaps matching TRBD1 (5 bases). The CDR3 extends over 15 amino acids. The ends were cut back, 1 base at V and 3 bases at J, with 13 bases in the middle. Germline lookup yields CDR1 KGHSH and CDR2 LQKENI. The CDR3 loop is CASSPRTTDRYEQYF. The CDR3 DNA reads TGTGCCAGCTCACCACGTACGACAGATCGCTACGAGCAGTACTTC. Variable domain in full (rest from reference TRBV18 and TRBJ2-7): NAGVMQNPRHLVRRRGQEARLRCSPMKGHSHVYWYRQLPEEGLKFMVYLQKENIIDESGMPKERFSAEFPKEGPSILRIQQVVRGDSAAYFCASSPRTTDRYEQYFGPGTRLTVT.

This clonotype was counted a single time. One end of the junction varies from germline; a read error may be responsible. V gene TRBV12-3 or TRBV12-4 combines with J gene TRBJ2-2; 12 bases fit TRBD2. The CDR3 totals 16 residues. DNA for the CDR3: TGTGCCAGCAGCTTAGGACTAGCGGGACCATCCGGGGAGCTGTTTTTT. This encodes CASSLGLAGPSGELFF.

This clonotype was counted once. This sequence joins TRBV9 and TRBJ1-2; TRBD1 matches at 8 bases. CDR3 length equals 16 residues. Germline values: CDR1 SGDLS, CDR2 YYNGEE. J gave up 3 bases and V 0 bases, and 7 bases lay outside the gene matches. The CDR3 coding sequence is TGTGCCAGCAGCGTAGGACTGGACAGGGAGGACTATGGCTACACCTTC. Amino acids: CASSVGLDREDYGYTF.

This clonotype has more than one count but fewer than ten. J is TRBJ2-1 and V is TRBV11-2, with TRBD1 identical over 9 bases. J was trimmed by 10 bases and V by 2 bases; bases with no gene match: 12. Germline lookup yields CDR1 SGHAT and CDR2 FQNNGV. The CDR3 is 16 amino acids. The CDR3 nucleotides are TGTGCCAGCAGCTTACTCCCCGGGACAGGGAAGAGCGAGCAGTTCTTC. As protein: CASSLLPGTGKSEQFF.

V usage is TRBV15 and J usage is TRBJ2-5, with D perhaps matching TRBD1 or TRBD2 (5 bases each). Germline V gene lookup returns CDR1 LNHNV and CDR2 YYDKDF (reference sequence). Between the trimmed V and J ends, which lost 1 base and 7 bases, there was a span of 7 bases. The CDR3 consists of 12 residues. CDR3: CATSRVGGTQYF. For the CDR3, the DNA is TGTGCCACCAGCAGAGTTGGGGGGACCCAGTACTTC.

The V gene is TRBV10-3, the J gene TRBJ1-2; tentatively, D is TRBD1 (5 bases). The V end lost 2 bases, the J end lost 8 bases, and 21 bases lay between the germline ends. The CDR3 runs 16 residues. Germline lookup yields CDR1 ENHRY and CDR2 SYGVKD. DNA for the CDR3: TGTGCCATCAGTGAGCGGCAGGGAAGGGGATTCAACGGCTACACCTTC. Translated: CAISERQGRGFNGYTF.

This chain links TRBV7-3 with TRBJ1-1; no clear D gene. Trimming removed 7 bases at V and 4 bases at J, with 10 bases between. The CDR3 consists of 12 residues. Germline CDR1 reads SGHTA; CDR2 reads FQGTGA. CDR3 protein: CASISYCTEAFF. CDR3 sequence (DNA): TGTGCCAGCATCTCGTATTGCACTGAAGCTTTCTTT. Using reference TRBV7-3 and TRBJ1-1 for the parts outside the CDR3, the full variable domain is GAGVSQTPSNKVTEKGKYVELRCDPISGHTALYWYRQSLGQGPEFLIYFQGTGAADDSGLPNDRFFAVRPEGSVSTLKIQRTERGDSAVYLCASISYCTEAFFGQGTRLTVV.

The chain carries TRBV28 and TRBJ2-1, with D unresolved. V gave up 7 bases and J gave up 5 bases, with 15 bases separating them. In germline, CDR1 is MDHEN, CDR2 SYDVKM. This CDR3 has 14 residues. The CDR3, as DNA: TGTGCCAGCACCGGGTCGTTACCCGACAATGAGCAGTTCTTC. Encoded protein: CASTGSLPDNEQFF.

CDR3 DNA sequence: TGCAGCGTTGGAGGGACAGGGCAAGAGACCCAGTACTTC. Translation: CSVGGTGQETQYF. The chain employs TRBV29-1 and TRBJ2-5; TRBD1 matches 9 bases. Germline CDR1 reads SQVTM; CDR2 reads ANQGSEA. The length of the CDR3 is 13 residues. Trimming at V came to 4 bases and at J to 2 bases, leaving 2 bases not matched to a gene.

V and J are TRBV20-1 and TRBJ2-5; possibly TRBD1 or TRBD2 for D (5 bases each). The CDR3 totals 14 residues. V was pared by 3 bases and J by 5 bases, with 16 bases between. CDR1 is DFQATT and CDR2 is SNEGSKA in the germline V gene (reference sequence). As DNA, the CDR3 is TGCAGTGCTAGCCCTTCCGGGACGAAGGAGACCCAGTACTTC. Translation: CSASPSGTKETQYF.

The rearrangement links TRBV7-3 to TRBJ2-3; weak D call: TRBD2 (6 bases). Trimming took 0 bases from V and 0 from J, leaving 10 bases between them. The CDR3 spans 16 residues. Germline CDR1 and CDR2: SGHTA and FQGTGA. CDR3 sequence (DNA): TGTGCCAGCAGCTTAACTGGGAGGCACAGCACAGATACGCAGTATTTT. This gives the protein CASSLTGRHSTDTQYF.

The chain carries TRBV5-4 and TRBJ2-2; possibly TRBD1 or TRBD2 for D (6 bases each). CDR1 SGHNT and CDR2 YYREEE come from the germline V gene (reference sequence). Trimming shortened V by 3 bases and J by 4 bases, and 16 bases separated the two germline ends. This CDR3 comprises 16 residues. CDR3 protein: CASSSKGGGGTGELFF. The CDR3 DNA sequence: TGTGCCAGCAGCTCTAAAGGTGGAGGGGGCACCGGGGAGCTGTTTTTT.

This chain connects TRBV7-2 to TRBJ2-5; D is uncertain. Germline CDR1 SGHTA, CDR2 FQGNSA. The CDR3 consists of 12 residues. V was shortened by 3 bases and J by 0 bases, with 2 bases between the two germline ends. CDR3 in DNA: TGTGCCAGCAGCTTCGACCAAGAGACCCAGTACTTC. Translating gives CASSFDQETQYF.

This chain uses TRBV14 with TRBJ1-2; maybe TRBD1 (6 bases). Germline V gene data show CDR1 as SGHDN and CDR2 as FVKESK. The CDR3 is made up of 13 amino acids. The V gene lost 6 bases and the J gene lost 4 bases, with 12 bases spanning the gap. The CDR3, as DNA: TGTGCCAGCAGTGACAGGCCCTTCTATGGCTACACCTTC. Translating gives CASSDRPFYGYTF. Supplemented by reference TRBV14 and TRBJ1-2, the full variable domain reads EAGVTQFPSHSVIEKGQTVTLRCDPISGHDNLYWYRRVMGKEIKFLLHFVKESKQDESGMPNNRFLAERTGGTYSTLKVQPAELEDSGVYFCASSDRPFYGYTFGSGTRLTVV.